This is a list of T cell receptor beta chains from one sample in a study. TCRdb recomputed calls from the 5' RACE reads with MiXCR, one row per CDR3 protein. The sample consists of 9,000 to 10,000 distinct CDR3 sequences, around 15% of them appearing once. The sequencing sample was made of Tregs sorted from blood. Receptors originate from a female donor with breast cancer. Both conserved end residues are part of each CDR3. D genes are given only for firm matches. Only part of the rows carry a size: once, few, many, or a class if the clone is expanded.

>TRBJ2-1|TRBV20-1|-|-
CSARDARLDGQFF
TGCAGTGCTAGAGACGCACGACTAGATGGGCAGTTCTTC
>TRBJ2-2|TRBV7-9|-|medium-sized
CASSLAGNTGELFF
TGTGCCAGCAGCTTAGCAGGGAACACCGGGGAGCTGTTTTTT
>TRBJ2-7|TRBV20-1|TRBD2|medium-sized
CSARGRLAAYEQYF
TGCAGTGCTAGAGGGCGACTAGCGGCCTACGAGCAGTACTTC
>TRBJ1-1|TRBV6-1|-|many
CASSEHGSMNTEAFF
TGTGCCAGCAGTGAACATGGCTCCATGAACACTGAAGCTTTCTTT
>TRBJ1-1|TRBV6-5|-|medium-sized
CASSYTLGTEAFF
TGTGCCAGCAGTTATACTCTAGGCACTGAAGCTTTCTTT
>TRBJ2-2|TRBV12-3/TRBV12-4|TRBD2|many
CAIRKWVTGGPGTGELFF
TGTGCCATCCGAAAGTGGGTAACGGGAGGGCCTGGCACCGGGGAGCTGTTTTTT
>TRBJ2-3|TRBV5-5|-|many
CASSFNTATDTQYF
TGTGCCAGCAGTTTTAATACAGCCACAGATACGCAGTATTTT
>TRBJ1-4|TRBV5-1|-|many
CASSDKGGRQFF
TGCGCCAGCAGCGATAAGGGAGGGCGACAGTTTTTT
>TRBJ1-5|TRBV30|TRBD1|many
CAWSAPRGQGDQPQHF
TGTGCCTGGAGTGCCCCTCGGGGACAGGGGGATCAGCCCCAGCATTTT
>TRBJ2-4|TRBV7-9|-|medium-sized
CASSDVGPGVQYF
TGTGCCAGTTCCGATGTTGGCCCTGGCGTTCAGTACTTC
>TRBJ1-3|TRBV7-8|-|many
CASSLDQGAGNTIYF
TGTGCCAGCAGCTTAGATCAGGGCGCGGGAAACACCATATATTTT
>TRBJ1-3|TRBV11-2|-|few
CASSPQHGLEGDF
TGTGCCAGCAGCCCCCAACACGGCCTCGAGGGAGATTTT
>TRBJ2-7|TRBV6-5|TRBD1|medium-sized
CASRRTGGYEQYF
TGTGCCAGCAGACGGACAGGGGGCTACGAGCAGTACTTC
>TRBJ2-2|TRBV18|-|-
CASSPTGGELFF
TGTGCCAGCTCACCCACTGGCGGGGAGCTGTTTTTT
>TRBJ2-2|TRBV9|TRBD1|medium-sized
CASSVVGPGQGAVGELFF
TGTGCCAGCAGCGTAGTGGGCCCGGGACAGGGGGCAGTCGGGGAGCTGTTTTTT
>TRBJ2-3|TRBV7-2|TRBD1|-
CASSFSEPQGANTDTQYF
TGTGCCAGCAGCTTTAGTGAGCCACAGGGGGCCAACACAGATACGCAGTATTTT
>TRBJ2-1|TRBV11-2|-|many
CASSPGSWGNRAYNEQFF
TGTGCCAGCAGCCCCGGAAGTTGGGGCAACAGGGCGTACAATGAGCAGTTCTTC
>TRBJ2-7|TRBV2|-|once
CASRDDSYEQYF
TGTGCCAGTAGGGACGACTCCTACGAGCAGTACTTC
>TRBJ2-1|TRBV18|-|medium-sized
CASSGGPSYNEQFF
TGTGCCAGCTCAGGCGGTCCCTCCTACAATGAGCAGTTCTTC
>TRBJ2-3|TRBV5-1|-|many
CASSLGDHSAADTQYF
TGCGCCAGCAGCTTGGGCGACCATTCAGCGGCAGATACGCAGTATTTT
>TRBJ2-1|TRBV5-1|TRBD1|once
CTSSLRDSSYNEQFF
TGCACCAGCAGCTTAAGGGACAGCTCCTACAATGAGCAGTTCTTC
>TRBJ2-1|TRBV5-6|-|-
CASSLGAPGYNEQFF
TGTGCCAGCAGCTTGGGAGCTCCCGGATACAATGAGCAGTTCTTC
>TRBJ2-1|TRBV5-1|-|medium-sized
CASSLGSLGNEQFF
TGCGCCAGCAGCTTAGGCAGTCTCGGCAATGAGCAGTTCTTC
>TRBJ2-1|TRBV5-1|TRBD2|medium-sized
CASSVRLAVDNEQFF
TGCGCCAGCAGCGTTAGACTAGCGGTAGACAATGAGCAGTTCTTC
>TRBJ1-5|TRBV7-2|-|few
CASSVDRSNQPQHF
TGTGCCAGCAGCGTAGACAGAAGCAATCAGCCCCAGCATTTT
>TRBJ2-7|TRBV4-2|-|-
CASSQNRVYEQYF
TGTGCCAGCAGCCAAAATAGGGTCTACGAGCAGTACTTC
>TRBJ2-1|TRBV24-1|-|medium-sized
CATSEVAGNEQFF
TGTGCCACCAGTGAGGTCGCCGGCAATGAGCAGTTCTTC
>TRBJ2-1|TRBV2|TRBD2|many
CASSGLAGENDEQFF
TGTGCCAGCAGCGGACTAGCGGGAGAGAACGATGAGCAGTTCTTC
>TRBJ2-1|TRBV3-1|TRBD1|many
CASSLGPGQDNEQFF
TGTGCCAGCAGCCTTGGCCCGGGACAGGACAATGAGCAGTTCTTC
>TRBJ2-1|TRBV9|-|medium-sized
CASSVSLISYNEQFF
TGTGCCAGCAGCGTATCCCTTATCTCCTACAATGAGCAGTTCTTC
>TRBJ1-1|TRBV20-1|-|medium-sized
CSARNWNTEAFF
TGCAGTGCTAGGAACTGGAACACTGAAGCTTTCTTT